One T cell receptor beta chain is described in this entry. These data come from a study of blood T cell repertoires in COVID-19. Study summary: The study drew acute and convalescent COVID-19 samples from the United States, Italy and Spain. Sample material is recorded as cDNA or gDNA derived from T cells, B-cell-depleted T cells, or PBMCs.

This CDR3 comprises 17 residues. Per the germline V gene, CDR1 is MDHEN and CDR2 is SYDVKM. The V gene lost 3 bases and the J gene lost 1 base, with 16 bases spanning the gap. Study processing details: The assay estimated nucleated cells by amplifying reference gene primers. Profiled with immunoSEQ multiplex PCR; TCRdb holds only in-frame clones, not every one. For V, J and clone size, that table is used; D and trimming come from the DNA. Of 250,000 to 300,000 clones detected, 70% to 90% appear once; the ten largest clones hold about 4.5%. The source material was peripheral blood. The V gene is TRBV28, the J gene TRBJ2-4, with D possibly TRBD1 on 6 matching bases. This receptor was taken from a man in his 60s who had recovered from COVID-19. The CDR3 coding sequence is TGTGCCAGCAGTTTTGAGGGAACAGGGTGGGCCAAAAACATTCAGTACTTC. Its translation: CASSFEGTGWAKNIQYF.